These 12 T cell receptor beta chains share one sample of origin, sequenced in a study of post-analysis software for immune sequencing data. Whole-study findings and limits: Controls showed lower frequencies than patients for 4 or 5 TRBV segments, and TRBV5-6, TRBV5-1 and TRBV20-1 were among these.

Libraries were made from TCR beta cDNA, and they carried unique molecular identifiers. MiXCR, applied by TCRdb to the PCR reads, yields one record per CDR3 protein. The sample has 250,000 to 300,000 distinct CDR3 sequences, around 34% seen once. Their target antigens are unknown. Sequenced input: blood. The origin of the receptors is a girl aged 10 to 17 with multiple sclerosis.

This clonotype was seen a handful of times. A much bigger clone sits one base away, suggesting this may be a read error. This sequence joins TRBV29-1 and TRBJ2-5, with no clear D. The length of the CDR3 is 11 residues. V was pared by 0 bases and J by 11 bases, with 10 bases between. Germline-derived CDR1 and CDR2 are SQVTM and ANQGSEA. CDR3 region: CSVEDTNEQYF. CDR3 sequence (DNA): TGCAGCGTTGAAGACACGAATGAGCAGTACTTC.

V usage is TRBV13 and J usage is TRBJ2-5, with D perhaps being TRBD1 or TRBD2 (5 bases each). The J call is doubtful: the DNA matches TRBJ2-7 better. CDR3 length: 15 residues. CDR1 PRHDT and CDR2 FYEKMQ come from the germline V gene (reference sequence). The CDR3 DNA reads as TGTGCCAGCAGCTTCCTGAGGACAAGCGGCTACGAGCAGTACTTC. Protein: CASSFLRTSGYEQYF.

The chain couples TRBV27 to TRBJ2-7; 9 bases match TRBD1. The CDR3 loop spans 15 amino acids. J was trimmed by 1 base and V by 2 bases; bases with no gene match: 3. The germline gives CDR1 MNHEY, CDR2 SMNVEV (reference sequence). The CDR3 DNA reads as TGTGCCAGCAGTTTAAGACAGGGGGGTTCCTACGAGCAGTACTTC. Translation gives CASSLRQGGSYEQYF.

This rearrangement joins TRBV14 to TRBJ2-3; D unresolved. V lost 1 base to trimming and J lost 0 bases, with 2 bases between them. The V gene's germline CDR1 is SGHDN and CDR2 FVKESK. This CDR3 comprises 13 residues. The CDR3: CASSQVSTDTQYF. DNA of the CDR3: TGTGCCAGCAGCCAAGTGAGCACAGATACGCAGTATTTT.

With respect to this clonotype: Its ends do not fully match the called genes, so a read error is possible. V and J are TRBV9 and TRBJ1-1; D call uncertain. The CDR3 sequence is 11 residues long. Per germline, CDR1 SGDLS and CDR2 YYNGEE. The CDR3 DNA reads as TGTGTCAGCAGCGTAGCGGGTGAAGCTTTCTTT. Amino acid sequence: CVSSVAGEAFF.

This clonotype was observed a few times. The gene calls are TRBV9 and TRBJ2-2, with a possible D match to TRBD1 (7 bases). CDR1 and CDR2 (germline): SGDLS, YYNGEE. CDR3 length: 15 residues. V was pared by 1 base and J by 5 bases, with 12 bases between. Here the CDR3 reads CASSVMQGGTGELFF. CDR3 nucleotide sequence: TGTGCCAGCAGCGTAATGCAGGGGGGTACCGGGGAGCTGTTTTTT.

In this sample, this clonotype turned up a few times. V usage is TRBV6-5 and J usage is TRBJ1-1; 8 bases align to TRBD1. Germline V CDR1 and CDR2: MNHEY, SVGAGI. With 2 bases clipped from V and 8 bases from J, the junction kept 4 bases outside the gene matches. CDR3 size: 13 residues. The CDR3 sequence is CASSYRGTGEAFF. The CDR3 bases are TGTGCCAGCAGTTACAGAGGGACAGGAGAAGCTTTCTTT.

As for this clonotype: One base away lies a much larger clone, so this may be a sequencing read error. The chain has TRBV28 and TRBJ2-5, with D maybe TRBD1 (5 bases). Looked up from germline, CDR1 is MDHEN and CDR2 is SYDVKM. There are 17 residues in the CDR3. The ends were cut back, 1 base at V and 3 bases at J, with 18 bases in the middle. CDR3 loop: CASSLSGRVKAKETQYF. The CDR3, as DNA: TGTGCCAGCAGTTTATCGGGCAGGGTAAAGGCCAAAGAGACCCAGTACTTC.

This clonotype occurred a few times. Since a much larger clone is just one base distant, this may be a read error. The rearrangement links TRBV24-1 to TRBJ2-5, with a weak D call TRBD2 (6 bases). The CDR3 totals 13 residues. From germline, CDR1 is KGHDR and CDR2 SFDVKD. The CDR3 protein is CVTGGTNQETQYF. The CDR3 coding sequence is TGTGTCACCGGGGGAACCAACCAAGAGACCCAGTACTTC.

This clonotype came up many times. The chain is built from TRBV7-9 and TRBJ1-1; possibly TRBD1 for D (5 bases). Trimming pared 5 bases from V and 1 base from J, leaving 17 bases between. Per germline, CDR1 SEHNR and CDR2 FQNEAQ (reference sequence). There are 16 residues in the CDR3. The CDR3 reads CASSRTQGGSNTEAFF. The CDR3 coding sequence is TGTGCCAGCAGCCGCACCCAGGGAGGGTCGAACACTGAAGCTTTCTTT.

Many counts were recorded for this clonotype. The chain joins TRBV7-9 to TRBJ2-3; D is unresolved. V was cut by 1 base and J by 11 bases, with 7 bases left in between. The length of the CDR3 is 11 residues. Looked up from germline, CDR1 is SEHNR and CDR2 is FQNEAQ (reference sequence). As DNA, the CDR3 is TGTGCCAGCAGCTTAGAGGACGAGCAGTATTTT. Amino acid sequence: CASSLEDEQYF.

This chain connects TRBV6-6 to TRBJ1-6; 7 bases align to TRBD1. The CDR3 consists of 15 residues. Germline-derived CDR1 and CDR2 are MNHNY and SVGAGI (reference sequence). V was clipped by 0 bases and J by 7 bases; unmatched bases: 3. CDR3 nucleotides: TGTGCCAGCAGTTACTCGACAGGGTTGAATTCACCCCTCCACTTT. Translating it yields CASSYSTGLNSPLHF.